Shown below are 24 T cell receptor beta chains from a single sample sequenced in a study of prognosis after radiotherapy for stage I lung cancer. Two-round multiplex PCR amplified TCR beta CDR3 from genomic DNA. Every TRBV and TRBJ gene had its own specific primer in first-round PCR. TCRdb ran MiXCR on the multiplex PCR reads and lists one entry per CDR3 protein. The table shows about 18,000 distinct CDR3 sequences, with about 15% occurring only once. The sample was PBMCs, taken before or after stereotactic body radiation therapy (not recorded which). The receptors originated from a donor over 45 with non-small cell lung cancer.

This clonotype appeared many times. The chain carries TRBV7-6 and TRBJ2-5; 15 nucleotides match TRBD2. Trimming cost V 5 bases and J 5 bases; bases outside gene matches: 6. This CDR3 has 16 amino acids. Germline lookup yields CDR1 SGHVS and CDR2 FNYEAQ. The CDR3 DNA sequence: TGTGCCAGCAGCGCAGGGACTAGCGGGGGGTGGGAGACCCAGTACTTC. This sequence encodes CASSAGTSGGWETQYF.

The sample holds a few counts of this clonotype. The chain has TRBV3-1 and TRBJ1-5, with D perhaps TRBD1 (6 bases). CDR1 LGHDT and CDR2 YNNKEL come from the germline V gene (reference sequence). The V gene lost 5 bases and the J gene lost 2 bases, with 13 bases spanning the gap. This CDR3 spans 15 amino acids. The CDR3 region is CASSSGDTGNQPQHF. The CDR3 DNA reads as TGTGCCAGCAGCTCAGGGGATACGGGCAATCAGCCCCAGCATTTT.

For this clonotype: At one end, the junction sequence differs from germline, possibly due to a read error. The CDR3 loop reads CAIWYRVTGGLFF. In DNA, the CDR3 is TGTGCCATCTGGTACAGGGTCACCGGGGGGCTGTTTTTT. The chain combines TRBV18 with TRBJ2-2; the D gene could be TRBD1 or TRBD2 (6 bases each). Germline values: CDR1 KGHSH, CDR2 LQKENI. The CDR3 is made up of 13 amino acids.

There are many counts of this clonotype. The chain employs TRBV19 and TRBJ2-7; the D is unclear. Germline V gene sequence: CDR1 LNHDA, CDR2 SQIVND (reference sequence). The CDR3 loop spans 11 amino acids. V lost 4 bases and J lost 2, with 3 bases in between. Here the CDR3 reads CASSTAYEQYF. The CDR3 coding sequence is TGTGCCAGTAGTACGGCCTACGAGCAGTACTTC.

This clonotype was picked up many times. This chain links TRBV12-3 or TRBV12-4 with TRBJ2-3, with 7 bases matching TRBD1. The CDR3 has 15 amino acids. V shed 5 bases and J 2 bases; nucleotides not matched to a gene: 7. The CDR3 nucleotides are TGTGCCAGCAGTCCACAGGGGCTTCTCACAGATACGCAGTATTTT. It yields the protein CASSPQGLLTDTQYF.

This clonotype was recorded many times. The V gene is TRBV27, the J gene TRBJ2-7; tentative D call: TRBD2 (7 bases). The CDR3 totals 15 residues. Trimming left V 7 bases short and J 5 bases short, with 21 bases between. The germline V gene has CDR1 MNHEY and CDR2 SMNVEV (reference sequence). CDR3 nucleotide sequence: TGTGCCAGCAAAGAGGGGGGGGCTCCCGAAAACGAGCAGTACTTC. This translates into CASKEGGAPENEQYF.

In its sample, this clonotype was seen many times. This chain uses TRBV9 with TRBJ2-1; TRBD2 matches 12 bases. Germline trimming cut 0 bases from V and 13 bases from J; bases unmatched to any gene: 2. CDR3 length: 13 amino acids. CDR1 and CDR2 (germline): SGDLS, YYNGEE. CDR3 sequence (DNA): TGTGCCAGCAGCGTAGGACTAGCGGGAGTACAGTTCTTC. Residues: CASSVGLAGVQFF.

This clonotype was counted ten times or more. The V gene is TRBV7-3, the J gene TRBJ2-2, with D possibly matching TRBD1 (6 bases). V lost 4 bases to trimming and J lost 5 bases, with 14 bases between them. Germline-derived CDR1 and CDR2 are SGHTA and FQGTGA. This CDR3 region has 15 residues. The CDR3 DNA reads TGTGCCAGCAGCTCAATGGGGGCAGGGACCGGGGAGCTGTTTTTT. Translating gives CASSSMGAGTGELFF.

This clonotype appeared many times. The chain combines TRBV28 with TRBJ2-5, with TRBD1 matching 7 bases. Per the germline V gene, CDR1 is MDHEN and CDR2 is SYDVKM. V lost 4 bases, J lost 5 bases, and 7 bases stayed unmatched. The CDR3 spans 14 residues. CDR3 region: CASSSSTGVETQYF. As DNA, the CDR3 is TGTGCCAGCAGTTCGAGTACAGGGGTGGAGACCCAGTACTTC.

The chain recombines TRBV27 with TRBJ2-5; TRBD1 matches at 7 bases. J lost 5 bases, V lost 4 bases, and 10 bases had no gene match. This CDR3 spans 15 amino acids. Germline assignment: CDR1 MNHEY and CDR2 SMNVEV (reference sequence). CDR3 region: CASSSTTGVGETQYF. In DNA form, the CDR3 reads TGTGCCAGCAGTTCAACAACAGGGGTAGGCGAGACCCAGTACTTC.

This clonotype showed up many times. This rearrangement joins TRBV20-1 to TRBJ2-7; maybe TRBD1 (5 bases). V was cut by 3 bases and J by 6 bases, with 15 bases left in between. There are 13 residues in the CDR3. The V gene's germline CDR1 is DFQATT and CDR2 SNEGSKA (reference sequence). The CDR3 region is CSASPVGRSEQYF. The CDR3 DNA reads TGCAGTGCTAGTCCTGTGGGGCGAAGCGAGCAGTACTTC.

The chain joins TRBV7-2 to TRBJ2-7, with TRBD2 identical over 8 bases. After removal of 5 bases from V and 0 bases from J, the junction contained 3 bases not matched to a gene. Looked up from germline, CDR1 is SGHTA and CDR2 is FQGNSA. The CDR3 contains 14 residues. The CDR3 region has the DNA TGTGCCAGCAGCCCGGGGGGGAGCTCCTACGAGCAGTACGTC. This encodes CASSPGGSSYEQYV.

This clonotype is medium-sized in the sample. The rearrangement joins TRBV28 to TRBJ2-7, with a tentative D call TRBD1 (5 bases). The V and J ends lost 6 bases and 1 base respectively, with 19 bases between them. The CDR3 has 16 residues. Germline V gives CDR1 MDHEN, CDR2 SYDVKM. CDR3 DNA sequence: TGTGCCAGCAGCCGTCAAGGGGCAGCCCTATCCTACGAGCAGTACTTC. Its protein is CASSRQGAALSYEQYF.

This clonotype occurred many times. This chain connects TRBV2 to TRBJ2-3; 10 bases align to TRBD1. The CDR3 totals 14 residues. CDR1 SNHLY and CDR2 FYNNEI come from the germline V gene. V gave up 11 bases and J gave up 2 bases; unmatched junction bases: 7. CDR3 coding DNA: TGTGCCGGAAAAGGGACAGGGGCCACAGATACGCAGTATTTT. Translation: CAGKGTGATDTQYF.

The table lists this clonotype with many counts. The chain carries TRBV12-3 or TRBV12-4 and TRBJ1-2, with D hard to call. This CDR3 has 11 residues. V dropped 6 bases and J dropped 8 bases, with 10 bases sitting between them. The CDR3 here is CASSAGWGYTF. CDR3 DNA sequence: TGTGCCAGCAGCGCAGGTTGGGGCTACACCTTC.

This clonotype was recorded at least ten times. The rearrangement uses TRBV28 and TRBJ2-3; 9 bases line up with TRBD2. The V segment lost 6 bases and the J segment 3 bases; nucleotides outside the gene matches: 4. This CDR3 has 14 amino acids. The germline V gene encodes CDR1 MDHEN and CDR2 SYDVKM. CDR3 in amino acids: CASSLAGRTDTQYF. CDR3 DNA sequence: TGTGCCAGCAGCCTAGCGGGAAGGACAGATACGCAGTATTTT.

As concerns this clonotype: The junction and the germline gene differ at one end; a read error may be behind it. The CDR3: CASSPGLAYGHTF. CDR3 DNA sequence: TGTGCCAGCAGCCCAGGACTGGCCTATGGCCACACCTTC. The chain employs TRBV28 and TRBJ1-2; D ambiguous. CDR1 MDHEN and CDR2 SYDVKM come from the germline V gene. The CDR3 loop spans 13 amino acids.

Ten or more counts support this clonotype. This chain joins TRBV5-1 and TRBJ2-2; 9 positions match TRBD1. V was pared by 0 bases and J by 2 bases, with 5 bases of the junction left unmatched. CDR1 and CDR2 (germline): SGHRS, YFSETQ. The CDR3 loop spans 17 amino acids. CDR3 amino acids: CASSLAGQGTNTGELFF. CDR3 nucleotides: TGCGCCAGCAGCTTGGCAGGACAGGGGACTAACACCGGGGAGCTGTTTTTT.

This clonotype appeared a few times. The chain combines TRBV5-4 with TRBJ1-4, with TRBD1 matching 10 bases. Germline CDR1 is SGHNT and CDR2 is YYREEE (reference sequence). The V segment lost 4 bases and the J segment 7 bases; nucleotides outside the gene matches: 4. The CDR3 is made up of 14 amino acids. CDR3 region: CASSTDRGGEKLFF. The CDR3 DNA is TGTGCCAGCAGCACGGACAGGGGGGGTGAAAAACTGTTTTTT.

This clonotype was observed many times. The chain carries TRBV7-9 and TRBJ2-3; D ambiguous. With 0 bases removed from V and 3 bases from J, the gap between germline ends came to 4 bases. The CDR3 is 13 residues long. The germline CDR1 and CDR2 sequences are SEHNR and FQNEAQ (reference sequence). This CDR3 is CASSLAATDTQYF. In DNA form, the CDR3 reads TGTGCCAGCAGCTTAGCGGCTACAGATACGCAGTATTTT.

The rearrangement uses TRBV5-4 and TRBJ1-2, with TRBD1 matching over 8 bases. Germline V CDR1 and CDR2: SGHNT, YYREEE (reference sequence). J lost 4 bases, V lost 4 bases, and 6 bases had no gene match. The CDR3 is 14 amino acids. CDR3 nucleotide sequence: TGTGCCAGCAGCCGACCGGGACAGGTCTATGGCTACACCTTC. This sequence encodes CASSRPGQVYGYTF.

In the case of this clonotype: Just one base apart from a much larger clone, this may be a read error. This chain uses TRBV6-9 with TRBJ2-5; possible D gene TRBD2, 5 bases. The length of the CDR3 is 14 residues. Looked up from germline, CDR1 is MNHGY and CDR2 is SVAAGI. V was pared by 3 bases and J by 9 bases, with 17 bases between. The chain's CDR3 is CASSYGGELEAQYF. CDR3 nucleotides: TGTGCCAGCAGTTACGGTGGGGAGTTGGAGGCCCAGTACTTC.

The sample holds many counts of this clonotype. This sequence joins TRBV7-9 and TRBJ1-1; D may be TRBD1 (6 bases). Germline V CDR1 and CDR2: SEHNR, FQNEAQ (reference sequence). The ends were cut back, 2 bases at V and 4 bases at J, with 17 bases in the middle. The CDR3 sequence is 16 residues long. CDR3 in DNA: TGTGCCAGCAGCTTACCCACGTGGGGGGCGGGCACTGAAGCTTTCTTT. This gives the protein CASSLPTWGAGTEAFF.

Many counts were recorded for this clonotype. The CDR3, as DNA: TGTGCCAGCAGCTTAGGTCGTACCTCCTACGAGCAGTACTTC. Translated, it gives CASSLGRTSYEQYF. This chain joins TRBV11-3 and TRBJ2-7; D call uncertain. Per germline, CDR1 SGHNT and CDR2 YENEEA. Between the trimmed V and J ends, which lost 1 base and 0 bases, there was a span of 7 bases. The length of the CDR3 is 14 residues.